The 5 T cell receptor beta chains reported below all come from one sample, sequenced in a study of cytomegalovirus exposure and HLA in healthy donors. The PCR made use of 60 Vbeta and 13 Jbeta primers. TCRdb keeps only in-frame clones here, not all; method: immunoSEQ multiplex PCR. The sample table sets out about 96,000 clones. Sequencing was done on a sample of PBMCs. The receptors shown here come from a woman aged 30 to 39 in good health and CMV-seronegative.

The V gene is TRBV9, the J gene TRBJ2-3; 11 bases are shared with TRBD2. The CDR3 is 16 amino acids. Germline CDR1 is SGDLS and CDR2 is YYNGEE. The junction had 3 bases not matched to a gene; V was cut back by 0 bases and J by 3 bases. This CDR3 is CASSVVAGGRTDTQYF. For the CDR3, the DNA is TGTGCCAGCAGCGTAGTAGCGGGAGGGCGTACAGATACGCAGTATTTT.

The chain employs TRBV7-9 and TRBJ2-7; 8 bases match TRBD1. CDR3 length: 14 amino acids. The germline CDR1 and CDR2 sequences are SEHNR and FQNEAQ (reference sequence). V lost 5 bases and J lost 0; bases outside the gene matches: 3. The DNA for the CDR3 is TGTGCCAGCAGCAACGACAGGGGCTCCTACGAGCAGTACTTC. It yields the protein CASSNDRGSYEQYF.

This chain connects TRBV28 to TRBJ1-1; the D is unclear. The CDR3 is 13 amino acids. The germline CDR1 and CDR2 sequences are MDHEN and SYDVKM. V was trimmed by 4 bases and J by 0 bases, leaving 6 bases between them. CDR3 protein: CASSYSLNTEAFF. The CDR3 DNA reads as TGTGCCAGCAGTTACAGTTTGAACACTGAAGCTTTCTTT.

The genes are TRBV19 and TRBJ1-1, with D maybe TRBD1 (5 bases). CDR1 is LNHDA, CDR2 SQIVND, per germline (reference sequence). V gave up 1 base and J gave up 5 bases, with 11 bases separating them. The length of the CDR3 is 14 residues. The CDR3 protein is CASSIAGPGTEAFF. The CDR3 coding sequence is TGTGCCAGTAGTATAGCAGGGCCAGGAACTGAAGCTTTCTTT.

The chain carries TRBV19 and TRBJ1-1; D remains ambiguous. The CDR3 extends over 15 amino acids. The V and J ends lost 2 bases and 1 base respectively, with 11 bases between them. The V gene's germline CDR1 is LNHDA and CDR2 SQIVND (reference sequence). The CDR3 region is CASSILGNSNTEAFF. CDR3 nucleotides: TGTGCCAGTAGTATATTGGGCAATTCGAACACTGAAGCTTTCTTT.